These 29 T cell receptor beta chains came from one sample sequenced in a study of post-analysis software for immune sequencing data (dated by TCRdb to the mid-2010s). Broader findings and caveats from the paper: Patients showed significantly higher frequencies than controls for a handful of TRBV segments, among them TRBV5-6, TRBV5-1 and TRBV20-1.

For these TCRs, the target antigens are not known. The receptor library was made with PCR. TCRdb records Illumina HiSeq 2500 as the sequencer. To reduce PCR and sequencing biases, unique molecular identifiers were incorporated into the TCR beta cDNA libraries. The public sequencing data were trimmed at Q25 with fastp and processed into clonotypes with MiXCR by TCRdb, which kept only in-frame beta chains. Rows are unified per CDR3 protein, each entry keeping the most common DNA and genes. The sample table shows about 820,000 distinct CDR3 sequences, and roughly 58% are seen once. The ten top clones hold about 4.8% of the sample. The sample consisted of blood. These TCRs come from a girl between 5 and 17 years old with multiple sclerosis.

This clonotype was counted only a few times. The chain links TRBV29-1 to TRBJ2-7; D might be TRBD1 (5 bases). Per the germline V gene, CDR1 is SQVTM and CDR2 is ANQGSEA. The CDR3 consists of 13 residues. The ends were cut back, 4 bases at V and 2 bases at J, with 12 bases in the middle. CDR3: CSVGQTGTYEQYF. Here the CDR3 DNA reads TGCAGCGTTGGCCAAACAGGAACCTACGAGCAGTACTTC.

This rearrangement joins TRBV3-1 to TRBJ2-5, with D unclear. The CDR3 spans 14 residues. Between the trimmed V and J ends, which lost 4 bases and 7 bases, there was a span of 16 bases. Per germline, CDR1 LGHDT and CDR2 YNNKEL (reference sequence). CDR3: CASSPIPGPGTQYF. As DNA, the CDR3 is TGTGCCAGCAGCCCCATTCCTGGCCCCGGGACCCAGTACTTC.

The chain carries TRBV10-3 and TRBJ1-2, with 7 positions matching TRBD1. J gave up 8 bases and V 3 bases, and 12 bases lay outside the gene matches. Germline CDR1 and CDR2: ENHRY and SYGVKD. The CDR3 sequence is 15 residues long. The CDR3 DNA follows: TGTGCCATCAGTGAAGGGTACGCAGGGGGTGGCGGCTACACCTTC. Amino acids: CAISEGYAGGGGYTF.

The V and J genes are TRBV29-1 and TRBJ2-7; tentative D call: TRBD2 (5 bases). V gave up 6 bases and J gave up 2 bases, with 14 bases separating them. The CDR3 runs to 13 residues. Germline V lookup: CDR1 SQVTM, CDR2 ANQGSEA. The CDR3 here is CSVSVGSAYEQYF. As DNA, the CDR3 is TGCAGCGTCTCGGTAGGTAGCGCCTACGAGCAGTACTTC.

V is TRBV7-3 and J is TRBJ1-6; D might be TRBD1 (5 bases). CDR1 and CDR2 (germline): SGHTA, FQGTGA. V lost 2 bases and J lost 10, with 12 bases in between. CDR3 length: 14 residues. CDR3 amino acids: CASSLLGVGSPLHF. In nucleotides, the CDR3 is TGTGCCAGCAGCTTACTGGGGGTGGGGTCACCCCTCCACTTT. Using reference TRBV7-3 and TRBJ1-6 for the parts outside the CDR3, the full variable domain is GAGVSQTPSNKVTEKGKYVELRCDPISGHTALYWYRQSLGQGPEFLIYFQGTGAADDSGLPNDRFFAVRPEGSVSTLKIQRTERGDSAVYLCASSLLGVGSPLHFGNGTRLTVT.

A few counts support this clonotype. Compared with germline, one end of the junction differs, possibly owing to a read error. V and J are TRBV5-1 and TRBJ2-7; D is perhaps TRBD1 or TRBD2 (6 bases each). Germline CDR1 is SGHRS and CDR2 is YFSETQ. CDR3 length: 13 residues. For the CDR3, the DNA is TGTGCCAGCAGTTCCGGGGGCACCTACGAGCAGTACTTC. The encoded protein is CASSSGGTYEQYF.

This clonotype has just one count. The genes are TRBV9 and TRBJ1-2; D is perhaps TRBD1 (5 bases). The CDR3 covers 15 residues. Trimming stripped 6 bases from V and 3 bases from J, with 18 bases between. The germline V gene encodes CDR1 SGDLS and CDR2 YYNGEE. The DNA of the CDR3 is TGTGCCAGCACCCTCGAGGGGCAGGGCTACTATGGCTACACCTTC. It codes for CASTLEGQGYYGYTF.

The chain couples TRBV5-8 to TRBJ1-5; TRBD1 is a possible D gene (5 bases). CDR3 size: 14 residues. V was cut by 4 bases and J by 8 bases, with 16 bases left in between. Germline V CDR1 and CDR2: SGHTS, YDEGEE. DNA of the CDR3: TGTGCCAGCAGCAGCGGGGGACCGGAGGAGCCCCAGCATTTT. Translation gives CASSSGGPEEPQHF.

The chain employs TRBV12-3 or TRBV12-4 and TRBJ1-1; D uncertain. The CDR3 runs to 15 residues. V was shortened by 3 bases and J by 0 bases, with 11 bases between the two germline ends. The DNA for the CDR3 is TGTGCCAGCAGTTTCCGGGATGAGATGAACACTGAAGCTTTCTTT. Amino acid sequence: CASSFRDEMNTEAFF.

The chain has TRBV6-1 and TRBJ1-6, with 7 bases aligning to TRBD1. CDR1 is MNHNS and CDR2 is SASEGT in the germline V gene. This CDR3 is 15 amino acids long. V was pared by 10 bases and J by 8 bases, with 14 bases of the junction left unmatched. The CDR3 region has the DNA TGTGCCACCGAACCGGGACAGACATATTATTCACCCCTCCACTTT. Protein: CATEPGQTYYSPLHF.

The CDR3 here is CATSPSGTDYGYTF. In DNA form, the CDR3 reads TGTGCCACCAGCCCCTCCGGGACAGACTATGGCTACACCTTC. The chain combines TRBV15 with TRBJ1-2, with TRBD1 matching over 7 bases. V shed 5 bases, J shed 3 bases, and the junction held 6 bases outside the gene matches. The germline V gene encodes CDR1 LNHNV and CDR2 YYDKDF (reference sequence). There are 14 residues in the CDR3. The full variable domain, with the rest looked up from reference TRBV15 and TRBJ1-2, is DAMVIQNPRYQVTQFGKPVTLSCSQTLNHNVMYWYQQKSSQAPKLLFHYYDKDFNNEADTPDNFQSRRPNTSFCFLDIRSPGLGDTAMYLCATSPSGTDYGYTFGSGTRLTVV.

The chain is built from TRBV9 and TRBJ1-2; 7 bases map to TRBD1. The CDR3 runs 15 residues. Germline V lookup: CDR1 SGDLS, CDR2 YYNGEE. Germline trimming cut 0 bases from V and 4 bases from J; bases unmatched to any gene: 6. For the CDR3, the DNA is TGTGCCAGCAGCGTAGCTAGCGGGACAGTCTATGGCTACACCTTC. The encoded protein is CASSVASGTVYGYTF.

The genes are TRBV20-1 and TRBJ2-7; D is perhaps TRBD1 (6 bases). V dropped 6 bases and J dropped 6 bases, with 21 bases sitting between them. Germline V lookup: CDR1 DFQATT, CDR2 SNEGSKA (reference sequence). The CDR3 covers 14 residues. DNA for the CDR3: TGCAGTGCGCGCCTCACAGATGCCAGGGGCGAGCAGTACTTC. It yields the protein CSARLTDARGEQYF.

This clonotype was observed a single time. V is TRBV2 and J is TRBJ1-1; 7 nucleotides match TRBD1. Trimming removed 10 bases from V and 7 bases from J; junction bases left unmatched: 9. CDR1 and CDR2 (germline): SNHLY, FYNNEI. The CDR3 length is 12 residues. The CDR3 DNA is TGTGCCAACAAGCTCACAGGGGATGAAGCTTTCTTT. As protein: CANKLTGDEAFF.

This clonotype is a singleton in its sample. The rearrangement joins TRBV14 to TRBJ2-3; D gene uncertain. The V gene's germline CDR1 is SGHDN and CDR2 FVKESK. V was pared by 0 bases and J by 6 bases, with 10 bases between. The CDR3 is made up of 14 amino acids. The DNA for the CDR3 is TGTGCCAGCAGCCAAGATATGTGGTTGGATACGCAGTATTTT. Translated, it gives CASSQDMWLDTQYF.

The chain has TRBV3-1 and TRBJ2-5, with D uncertain. The germline CDR1 and CDR2 sequences are LGHDT and YNNKEL (reference sequence). V lost 3 bases and J lost 13, with 30 bases in between. The CDR3 is 17 amino acids. CDR3 in DNA: TGTGCCAGCAGCCAGAGTGTCAGGAGCTGGTCTTCCTACGAGCGGTACTTC. Protein sequence: CASSQSVRSWSSYERYF.

A few counts support this clonotype. The chain employs TRBV20-1 and TRBJ2-7; TRBD2 agrees at 10 bases. The CDR3 is 14 amino acids. Trimming took 6 bases from V and 1 from J; bases not matched to a gene: 6. CDR1 is DFQATT, CDR2 SNEGSKA, per germline (reference sequence). In nucleotides, the CDR3 is TGCAGTGCCCAAGCGGGGGGGGATTCCTACGAGCAGTACTTC. It codes for CSAQAGGDSYEQYF.

This clonotype appeared a few times. The genes are TRBV29-1 and TRBJ2-7; 11 bases match TRBD2. There are 13 residues in the CDR3. In germline, CDR1 is SQVTM, CDR2 ANQGSEA. Germline trimming cut 6 bases from V and 7 bases from J; bases unmatched to any gene: 8. The CDR3 here is CSVSTSGKGEQYF. CDR3 nucleotides: TGCAGCGTCTCGACTAGCGGGAAGGGTGAGCAGTACTTC.

The CDR3, as DNA: TGCGCCAGCAGCCAAACAGGGGGCTGGGCCTACGAGCAGTACTTC. Translating it yields CASSQTGGWAYEQYF. J is TRBJ2-7 and V is TRBV5-1, with TRBD1 matching 9 bases. There are 15 residues in the CDR3. Germline loops: CDR1 SGHRS, CDR2 YFSETQ. The V and J ends lost 4 bases and 2 bases, in that order; junction bases with no gene match: 7.

The V call is TRBV7-3, the J call TRBJ2-3; D is unresolved. The V gene lost 5 bases and the J gene lost 0 bases, with 15 bases spanning the gap. The V gene's germline CDR1 is SGHTA and CDR2 FQGTGA. CDR3 size: 16 residues. CDR3 nucleotide sequence: TGTGCCAGCAGCCCTGGACCACAATATAGCACAGATACGCAGTATTTT. It is translated as CASSPGPQYSTDTQYF.

This chain uses TRBV6-5 with TRBJ2-4; 8 bases match TRBD2. The J segment lost 1 base and the V segment lost 4 bases, leaving 15 bases of the junction unmatched. CDR3 length equals 19 residues. CDR1 and CDR2 (germline): MNHEY, SVGAGI. The CDR3 DNA reads as TGTGCCAGCAGTTGGTCCGGGTCTAGCGGGTTACTGGCCAAAAACATTCAGTACTTC. Residues: CASSWSGSSGLLAKNIQYF.

The chain joins TRBV20-1 to TRBJ1-2, with 11 positions matching TRBD1. The CDR3 sequence is 14 residues long. Germline V gene sequence: CDR1 DFQATT, CDR2 SNEGSKA (reference sequence). The J segment lost 4 bases and the V segment lost 5 bases, leaving 6 bases of the junction unmatched. The CDR3 region is CSAGRDRGIYGYTF. The DNA of the CDR3 is TGCAGTGCTGGCCGGGACAGGGGGATCTATGGCTACACCTTC.

The count of this clonotype is one. This chain joins TRBV18 and TRBJ2-5; 14 bases match TRBD2. Germline V CDR1 and CDR2: KGHSH, LQKENI. This CDR3 is built from 17 residues. The V gene end was trimmed by 3 bases and the J gene end by 2 bases; junction bases not matched to a gene: 5. This CDR3 reads CASSPGTSGSGQETQYF. Written as DNA, the CDR3 is TGTGCCAGCTCACCTGGGACTAGCGGGAGTGGGCAAGAGACCCAGTACTTC. Full variable domain (remainder filled in from reference TRBV18 and TRBJ2-5): NAGVMQNPRHLVRRRGQEARLRCSPMKGHSHVYWYRQLPEEGLKFMVYLQKENIIDESGMPKERFSAEFPKEGPSILRIQQVVRGDSAAYFCASSPGTSGSGQETQYFGPGTRLLVL.

This chain joins TRBV4-2 and TRBJ1-2; maybe TRBD1 (5 bases). This CDR3 contains 17 residues. The V end lost 1 base, the J end lost 1 base, and 16 bases lay between the germline ends. Germline CDR1 reads LGHNA; CDR2 reads YNFKEQ. CDR3 sequence: CASSQARAGTFNYGYTF. The CDR3 bases are TGTGCCAGCAGCCAAGCTCGAGCAGGGACCTTTAACTATGGCTACACCTTC.

This clonotype turned up a few times. CDR3 DNA: TGTGCCAGCAGTGATTGGGACTGGCAAGAGACCCAGTACTTC. It is translated as CASSDWDWQETQYF. The chain uses TRBV6-1 and TRBJ2-5; D is perhaps TRBD2 (6 bases). The CDR3 covers 14 residues. V was trimmed by 3 bases and J by 2 bases, leaving 10 bases between them. CDR1 is MNHNS, CDR2 SASEGT, per germline.

The chain couples TRBV6-5 to TRBJ2-7; D is uncertain. Germline V gene data show CDR1 as MNHEY and CDR2 as SVGAGI. The CDR3 has 16 residues. Trimming took 0 bases from V and 2 from J, leaving 14 bases between them. CDR3 loop: CASSYSSGRATYEQYF. The CDR3 DNA follows: TGTGCCAGCAGTTACTCGAGTGGCAGAGCGACCTACGAGCAGTACTTC.

This clonotype has only a few counts. The chain is built from TRBV29-1 and TRBJ2-7, with D possibly being TRBD2 (6 bases). Trimming removed 4 bases at V and 5 bases at J, with 12 bases between. Germline-derived CDR1 and CDR2 are SQVTM and ANQGSEA. The CDR3 sequence is 12 residues long. CDR3 nucleotide sequence: TGCAGCGTTGTCTACGGCGGGAACGAGCAGTACTTC. Translating it yields CSVVYGGNEQYF.

The chain carries TRBV5-5 and TRBJ2-1; possibly TRBD1 for D (6 bases). The germline gives CDR1 SGHKS, CDR2 YYEKEE (reference sequence). V was clipped by 0 bases and J by 3 bases, with 10 bases between them. The CDR3 has 15 residues. Here the CDR3 DNA reads TGTGCCAGCAGCTTGGAGGGGGAAGGCTACAATGAGCAGTTCTTC. It translates to CASSLEGEGYNEQFF.

This clonotype has only a few counts. The chain combines TRBV18 with TRBJ2-7; D possibly corresponds to TRBD2 (7 bases). V was pared by 2 bases and J by 7 bases, with 21 bases between. Germline V CDR1 and CDR2: KGHSH, LQKENI. CDR3 size: 16 residues. The CDR3 DNA is TGTGCCAGCTCACCAGTGACGGGGGGCCTAGGATCTGAGCAGTACTTC. Protein sequence: CASSPVTGGLGSEQYF.